The 18 T cell receptor beta chains reported below all come from one sample, sequenced in a study of cytomegalovirus exposure and HLA in healthy donors. The study ran its PCR with 60 Vbeta and 13 Jbeta primers. Clones were sequenced by immunoSEQ multiplex PCR, and TCRdb holds only the in-frame ones, with some missing. This table holds fewer than 150,000 clones, 73% found once. Sequencing was carried out using PBMCs. The source of these receptors is a human donor in good health.

This sequence joins TRBV7-8 and TRBJ2-3; 7 nucleotides match TRBD2. V trimming: 5 bases; J trimming: 0 bases; junction bases outside the gene matches: 5. Germline V lookup: CDR1 SGHVS, CDR2 FQNEAQ. The CDR3 totals 15 residues. The CDR3 loop is CASSLSGFSTDTQYF. CDR3 in DNA: TGTGCCAGCAGCCTTAGCGGGTTTAGCACAGATACGCAGTATTTT.

This chain links TRBV4-2 with TRBJ2-5; 8 bases match TRBD2. The V gene end was trimmed by 3 bases and the J gene end by 2 bases; junction bases not matched to a gene: 14. Per the germline V gene, CDR1 is LGHNA and CDR2 is YNFKEQ. The CDR3 sequence is 18 residues long. This CDR3 reads CASSHPSHSGGVQETQYF. DNA of the CDR3: TGTGCCAGCAGCCATCCTTCTCACTCGGGGGGGGTACAAGAGACCCAGTACTTC.

There are a few counts of this clone. Written as DNA, the CDR3 is TGTGCCAGCAGTATACTCGGGGAGCTGTTTTTT. It translates to CASSILGELFF. This rearrangement joins TRBV28 to TRBJ2-2, with unresolved D. This CDR3 is built from 11 residues. Germline CDR1 reads MDHEN; CDR2 reads SYDVKM. V was trimmed by 5 bases and J by 7 bases, leaving 5 bases between them.

DNA for the CDR3: TGTGCCAGCATACCACCTGGAGACTATGGCTACACCTTC. Its protein product is CASIPPGDYGYTF. The chain couples TRBV21-1 to TRBJ1-2. TRBV21-1 is labeled a pseudogene. The CDR3 covers 13 residues.

This chain connects TRBV19 to TRBJ1-2, with a possible D match to TRBD1 (6 bases). CDR1 and CDR2 (germline): LNHDA, SQIVND (reference sequence). This CDR3 contains 13 residues. The ends were cut back, 11 bases at V and 6 bases at J, with 19 bases in the middle. Written as DNA, the CDR3 is TGTGCCGGCAAGGACAGAGCAACAAATGGCTACACCTTC. Protein sequence: CAGKDRATNGYTF.

J is TRBJ2-3 and V is TRBV4-2, with 9 bases fitting TRBD1. CDR1 and CDR2 from the germline V gene are LGHNA and YNFKEQ. The CDR3 has 17 amino acids. The junction had 8 bases not matched to a gene; V was cut back by 1 base and J by 3 bases. The CDR3 sequence is CASSQAEQGALTDTQYF. The DNA of the CDR3 is TGTGCCAGCAGCCAAGCAGAACAGGGGGCGCTTACAGATACGCAGTATTTT.

The V and J genes are TRBV11-2 and TRBJ1-1; weak D call: TRBD1 (6 bases). Trimming took 5 bases from V and 5 from J, leaving 18 bases between them. Germline V CDR1 and CDR2: SGHAT, FQNNGV. CDR3 size: 15 residues. Here the CDR3 DNA reads TGTGCCAGCAGCCCAGTACAGGGACGTGGTACTGAAGCTTTCTTT. Translating gives CASSPVQGRGTEAFF.

This clone was recorded once. The junction and the germline gene differ at one end; a read error may be behind it. The chain combines TRBV7-7 with TRBJ2-1; 11 positions agree with TRBD2. Per germline, CDR1 SSHAT and CDR2 FNYEAQ (reference sequence). The CDR3 length is 16 residues. The CDR3 sequence: CASSLAPGLADNEQFF. The CDR3 coding sequence is TGTGCTAGCAGCTTGGCACCGGGACTAGCGGACAATGAGCAGTTCTTC.

This clone has just a few counts. The chain links TRBV10-2 to TRBJ1-5; possible D gene TRBD1, 6 bases. The germline gives CDR1 WSHSY, CDR2 SAAADI. The CDR3 is 14 amino acids. Trimming left V 0 bases short and J 3 bases short, with 6 bases between. The CDR3 region has the DNA TGCGCCAGCAGTGAGTCGGGGGCCAATCAGCCCCAGCATTTT. This gives the protein CASSESGANQPQHF.

The J gene is TRBJ2-5, the V gene TRBV6-1; TRBD2 matches at 8 bases. The CDR3 totals 15 residues. Germline V gene lookup returns CDR1 MNHNS and CDR2 SASEGT. Trimming removed 7 bases from V and 4 bases from J; junction bases left unmatched: 11. In nucleotides, the CDR3 is TGTGCCAGCACCGGGGGGGCGGCTGTATCAGAGACCCAGTACTTC. Its translation: CASTGGAAVSETQYF.

The genes are TRBV9 and TRBJ1-3; 8 bases line up with TRBD1. V shed 0 bases, J shed 0 bases, and the junction held 5 bases outside the gene matches. Germline CDR1 reads SGDLS; CDR2 reads YYNGEE. This CDR3 has 17 amino acids. This CDR3 reads CASSVGQGRSSGNTIYF. The CDR3 coding sequence is TGTGCCAGCAGCGTAGGACAGGGGAGAAGCTCTGGAAACACCATATATTTT.

This clone was detected a few times. The sample contains more than one DNA sequence encoding this CDR3. This chain links TRBV7-9 with TRBJ2-7, with 8 positions matching TRBD1. Trimming removed 4 bases from V and 5 bases from J; junction bases left unmatched: 4. The CDR3 is 13 residues long. CDR1 is SEHNR and CDR2 is FQNEAQ in the germline V gene (reference sequence). The CDR3 nucleotides read TGTGCCAGCAGCTCGACAGGGGTGGACGAGCAGTACTTC. Its translation is CASSSTGVDEQYF.

This sequence joins TRBV23-1 and TRBJ2-3; no firm D call. TRBV23-1 counts as an open reading frame of uncertain function. Deletions cut 0 bases from V and 2 bases from J, with 9 bases between. This CDR3 comprises 15 residues. DNA for the CDR3: TGCGCCAGCAGTCAATCCACGGGTTACACAGATACGCAGTATTTT. It codes for CASSQSTGYTDTQYF.

The chain links TRBV6-1 to TRBJ2-1, with 7 bases matching TRBD1. The CDR3 totals 15 residues. Germline V CDR1 and CDR2: MNHNS, SASEGT. Trimming took 2 bases from V and 8 from J; bases not matched to a gene: 9. This chain's CDR3 is CASSETYGTVDEQFF. The CDR3 nucleotides read TGTGCCAGCAGTGAAACCTACGGGACAGTGGATGAGCAGTTCTTC.

This clone has only a few counts. The rearrangement links TRBV7-9 to TRBJ2-5, with 8 bases fitting TRBD2. V gave up 4 bases and J gave up 0 bases; unmatched junction bases: 10. The germline gives CDR1 SEHNR, CDR2 FQNEAQ (reference sequence). The CDR3 is 17 amino acids. CDR3 protein: CASSSPGERGHQETQYF. Here the CDR3 DNA reads TGTGCCAGCAGCTCCCCAGGAGAGCGGGGGCACCAAGAGACCCAGTACTTC.

The chain joins TRBV29-1 to TRBJ1-4; TRBD1 matches at 10 bases. Germline V gene sequence: CDR1 SQVTM, CDR2 ANQGSEA. This CDR3 contains 16 residues. V shed 6 bases and J 7 bases; nucleotides not matched to a gene: 14. The CDR3 sequence is CSVTRGRQGASEKLFF. In DNA form, the CDR3 reads TGCAGCGTCACGAGGGGCAGACAGGGGGCCTCTGAAAAACTGTTTTTT. The variable domain in full, completed from reference TRBV29-1 and TRBJ1-4, reads SAVISQKPSRDICQRGTSLTIQCQVDSQVTMMFWYRQQPGQSLTLIATANQGSEATYESGFVIDKFPISRPNLTFSTLTVSNMSPEDSSIYLCSVTRGRQGASEKLFFGSGTQLSVL.

The chain employs TRBV9 and TRBJ1-4; maybe TRBD1 (5 bases). Trimming left V 3 bases short and J 0 bases short, with 9 bases between. Germline values: CDR1 SGDLS, CDR2 YYNGEE. This CDR3 has 15 amino acids. CDR3 sequence: CASSGRGTTNEKLFF. The CDR3 DNA reads TGTGCCAGCAGCGGCCGGGGGACAACTAATGAAAAACTGTTTTTT.

This chain joins TRBV10-3 and TRBJ2-1; 9 bases align to TRBD1. From germline, CDR1 is ENHRY and CDR2 SYGVKD. This CDR3 comprises 12 residues. With V trimmed by 6 bases and J by 9 bases, 3 bases remained unmatched. CDR3 residues: CAISEQGAEQFF. CDR3 DNA: TGTGCCATCAGCGAACAGGGGGCTGAGCAGTTCTTC.